This is a list of T cell receptor beta chains from one sample in a study of beta chain features in type 1 diabetes. Libraries were prepared by immunoSEQ multiplex PCR; TCRdb keeps only in-frame clonotypes and omits some of them. The sample has 250,000 or so clones; roughly 20% are singletons. Sequenced input: naive CD4+ T cells from blood. The source is a woman aged 40 to 50 with type 1 diabetes. CDR3s include the opening cysteine and the closing phenylalanine or tryptophan. Each record gives: CDR3 protein, CDR3 DNA, clone size, J gene, V gene, D gene. A D gene is named only where the DNA matches it firmly. Expanded clones are given a class, and other clones once, few, many or no size at all.

cdr3_aa: CSVEVWGGNAGELFF
cdr3_nt: TGCAGCGTTGAAGTTTGGGGGGGCAACGCCGGGGAGCTGTTTTTT
clone_size: .
j_call: TRBJ2-2
v_call: TRBV29-1
d_call: .

cdr3_aa: CASRGGGDTQYF
cdr3_nt: TGTGCCAGCCGGGGGGGAGGAGATACGCAGTATTTT
clone_size: few
j_call: TRBJ2-3
v_call: TRBV7-9
d_call: TRBD2

cdr3_aa: CASKGQGTGGANVLTF
cdr3_nt: TGTGCCAGCAAGGGACAGGGGACTGGTGGGGCCAACGTCCTGACTTTC
clone_size: few
j_call: TRBJ2-6
v_call: TRBV27
d_call: TRBD1

cdr3_aa: CASSIGRTTGTSWETQYF
cdr3_nt: TGTGCCAGTAGTATAGGCCGAACGACCGGGACTAGCTGGGAGACCCAGTACTTC
clone_size: few
j_call: TRBJ2-5
v_call: TRBV19
d_call: TRBD2

cdr3_aa: CASSLNAGQETQYF
cdr3_nt: TGTGCCAGCAGCTTAAACGCCGGCCAAGAGACCCAGTACTTC
clone_size: .
j_call: TRBJ2-5
v_call: TRBV7-2
d_call: .

cdr3_aa: CASRAQQANTEAFF
cdr3_nt: TGTGCCAGCAGAGCCCAACAGGCGAACACTGAAGCTTTCTTT
clone_size: few
j_call: TRBJ1-1
v_call: TRBV7-2
d_call: .

cdr3_aa: CASSVTGASTDTQYF
cdr3_nt: TGTGCCAGCAGCGTGACAGGGGCTAGCACAGATACGCAGTATTTT
clone_size: .
j_call: TRBJ2-3
v_call: TRBV25-1
d_call: TRBD1

cdr3_aa: CASRPGQGALEQYF
cdr3_nt: TGTGCCAGCAGGCCGGGACAGGGGGCTTTAGAGCAGTACTTC
clone_size: few
j_call: TRBJ2-7
v_call: TRBV2
d_call: TRBD1

cdr3_aa: CASSLSGQGHGYTF
cdr3_nt: TGTGCCAGCAGCTTAAGTGGACAGGGGCATGGCTACACCTTC
clone_size: .
j_call: TRBJ1-2
v_call: TRBV7-2
d_call: TRBD1

cdr3_aa: CASSEYDLRLQETQYF
cdr3_nt: TGTGCCAGCAGTGAATATGACTTGCGACTCCAAGAGACCCAGTACTTC
clone_size: .
j_call: TRBJ2-5
v_call: TRBV25-1
d_call: .

cdr3_aa: CASRRGNEQFF
cdr3_nt: TGTGCCAGTCGCAGGGGTAATGAGCAGTTCTTC
clone_size: few
j_call: TRBJ2-1
v_call: TRBV7-9
d_call: .

cdr3_aa: CASILQGKGDQPQHF
cdr3_nt: TGTGCCAGCATTCTACAGGGGAAAGGCGATCAGCCCCAGCATTTT
clone_size: .
j_call: TRBJ1-5
v_call: TRBV6-5
d_call: TRBD1

cdr3_aa: CASSFRVENSPLHF
cdr3_nt: TGTGCCAGTAGTTTCCGAGTGGAGAATTCACCCCTCCACTTT
clone_size: .
j_call: TRBJ1-6
v_call: TRBV19
d_call: .

cdr3_aa: CSGDYTDTQYF
cdr3_nt: TGCAGTGGGGACTACACAGATACGCAGTATTTT
clone_size: few
j_call: TRBJ2-3
v_call: TRBV29-1
d_call: TRBD2

cdr3_aa: CASSVLAGDYGYTF
cdr3_nt: TGTGCCAGCAGCGTACTGGCCGGGGACTATGGCTACACCTTC
clone_size: few
j_call: TRBJ1-2
v_call: TRBV9
d_call: .

cdr3_aa: CASSSGQLNPETQYF
cdr3_nt: TGTGCCAGCAGTTCGGGACAGCTAAACCCAGAGACCCAGTACTTC
clone_size: few
j_call: TRBJ2-5
v_call: TRBV28
d_call: TRBD1

cdr3_aa: CASRGQGGPDTEAFF
cdr3_nt: TGTGCCAGCAGGGGACAGGGGGGCCCCGACACTGAAGCTTTCTTT
clone_size: few
j_call: TRBJ1-1
v_call: TRBV28
d_call: TRBD1

cdr3_aa: CSVARGTDQETQYF
cdr3_nt: TGCAGCGTTGCAAGGGGGACAGATCAAGAGACCCAGTACTTC
clone_size: .
j_call: TRBJ2-5
v_call: TRBV29-1
d_call: TRBD1

cdr3_aa: CASSVGGEGPFSYEQYF
cdr3_nt: TGTGCCAGCAGCGTAGGAGGCGAGGGCCCGTTCTCCTACGAGCAGTACTTC
clone_size: .
j_call: TRBJ2-7
v_call: TRBV9
d_call: .

cdr3_aa: CSVVRDYGYTF
cdr3_nt: TGCAGCGTTGTGAGAGACTATGGCTACACCTTC
clone_size: few
j_call: TRBJ1-2
v_call: TRBV29-1
d_call: .

cdr3_aa: CASSGGDRGKQYF
cdr3_nt: TGTGCCAGCAGTGGAGGGGACAGGGGGAAGCAGTACTTC
clone_size: .
j_call: TRBJ2-7
v_call: TRBV2
d_call: TRBD1

cdr3_aa: CASSQLGDIQYF
cdr3_nt: TGTGCCAGCAGCCAATTGGGAGACATTCAGTACTTC
clone_size: .
j_call: TRBJ2-4
v_call: TRBV16
d_call: .

cdr3_aa: CSGGVNTGELFF
cdr3_nt: TGCAGCGGGGGAGTCAACACCGGGGAGCTGTTTTTT
clone_size: .
j_call: TRBJ2-2
v_call: TRBV29-1
d_call: .

cdr3_aa: CASSLSVGRVDGYTF
cdr3_nt: TGTGCCAGCAGTTTATCGGTGGGCCGAGTAGACGGCTACACCTTC
clone_size: .
j_call: TRBJ1-2
v_call: TRBV27
d_call: .

cdr3_aa: CASSLQGQPNTGELFF
cdr3_nt: TGTGCCAGCAGCTTACAGGGACAGCCGAACACCGGGGAGCTGTTTTTT
clone_size: .
j_call: TRBJ2-2
v_call: TRBV7-3
d_call: TRBD1

cdr3_aa: CASRGEVLGSHEQYF
cdr3_nt: TGTGCCAGCAGGGGGGAGGTATTGGGTTCTCACGAGCAGTACTTC
clone_size: .
j_call: TRBJ2-7
v_call: TRBV28
d_call: .

cdr3_aa: CASSSQMNTEAFF
cdr3_nt: TGTGCCAGCAGTTCGCAGATGAACACTGAAGCTTTCTTT
clone_size: .
j_call: TRBJ1-1
v_call: TRBV27
d_call: .

cdr3_aa: CASSSGTGLPYGYTF
cdr3_nt: TGTGCCAGCAGCTCTGGGACAGGTCTACCCTATGGCTACACCTTC
clone_size: .
j_call: TRBJ1-2
v_call: TRBV7-3
d_call: TRBD1

cdr3_aa: CSAIEAFF
cdr3_nt: TGCAGTGCCATTGAAGCTTTCTTT
clone_size: few
j_call: TRBJ1-1
v_call: TRBV20-1
d_call: .

cdr3_aa: CASSFTTSGDNEQFF
cdr3_nt: TGTGCCAGCAGTTTTACGACTAGCGGAGACAATGAGCAGTTCTTC
clone_size: few
j_call: TRBJ2-1
v_call: TRBV28
d_call: TRBD2

cdr3_aa: CASSVFGNTQYF
cdr3_nt: TGTGCCAGCAGTGTTTTCGGGAACACGCAGTATTTT
clone_size: few
j_call: TRBJ2-3
v_call: TRBV25-1
d_call: .

cdr3_aa: CASSSSGQEFYEQYF
cdr3_nt: TGTGCCAGCAGTTCGTCGGGACAAGAATTCTACGAGCAGTACTTC
clone_size: .
j_call: TRBJ2-7
v_call: TRBV28
d_call: .

cdr3_aa: CASSLSTSGGSGSYNEQFF
cdr3_nt: TGTGCCAGCAGTCTATCGACTAGCGGGGGGTCGGGGTCCTACAATGAGCAGTTCTTC
clone_size: few
j_call: TRBJ2-1
v_call: TRBV27
d_call: TRBD2

cdr3_aa: CASSPGQGGSYEQYF
cdr3_nt: TGTGCCAGCAGCCCGGGACAGGGAGGATCCTACGAGCAGTACTTC
clone_size: few
j_call: TRBJ2-7
v_call: TRBV28
d_call: TRBD1

cdr3_aa: CASTRDRGDNEQYF
cdr3_nt: TGTGCCAGCACCCGGGACAGGGGTGACAACGAGCAGTACTTC
clone_size: few
j_call: TRBJ2-7
v_call: TRBV7-2
d_call: TRBD1

cdr3_aa: CASILQGTNEKLFF
cdr3_nt: TGTGCCAGCATCTTACAGGGGACTAATGAAAAACTGTTTTTT
clone_size: few
j_call: TRBJ1-4
v_call: TRBV2
d_call: TRBD1

cdr3_aa: CASGVHRNTEAFF
cdr3_nt: TGTGCTAGTGGTGTACACAGGAACACTGAAGCTTTCTTT
clone_size: once
j_call: TRBJ1-1
v_call: TRBV12-5
d_call: .

cdr3_aa: CASSVFGRTGNTIYF
cdr3_nt: TGTGCCAGCAGCGTATTCGGGAGGACTGGAAACACCATATATTTT
clone_size: few
j_call: TRBJ1-3
v_call: TRBV9
d_call: .

cdr3_aa: CSVPSLGTSGGPQYF
cdr3_nt: TGCAGCGTCCCTTCCCTCGGGACTAGCGGGGGGCCGCAGTACTTC
clone_size: few
j_call: TRBJ2-7
v_call: TRBV29-1
d_call: TRBD2

cdr3_aa: CSATGGLYGYTF
cdr3_nt: TGCAGCGCTACGGGGGGCCTCTATGGCTACACCTTC
clone_size: .
j_call: TRBJ1-2
v_call: TRBV29-1
d_call: .

cdr3_aa: CASRTVNYGYTF
cdr3_nt: TGTGCCAGCAGGACAGTTAACTATGGCTACACCTTC
clone_size: few
j_call: TRBJ1-2
v_call: TRBV6-5
d_call: .

cdr3_aa: CASSQAQGAGQPQHF
cdr3_nt: TGCGCCAGCAGCCAAGCCCAGGGGGCTGGTCAGCCCCAGCATTTT
clone_size: .
j_call: TRBJ1-5
v_call: TRBV4-1
d_call: TRBD1

cdr3_aa: CASSQREETEAFF
cdr3_nt: TGTGCCAGCTCACAGCGGGAAGAAACTGAAGCTTTCTTT
clone_size: .
j_call: TRBJ1-1
v_call: TRBV18
d_call: .

cdr3_aa: CASSLGANTEAFF
cdr3_nt: TGTGCCAGCAGCTTAGGGGCGAACACTGAAGCTTTCTTT
clone_size: .
j_call: TRBJ1-1
v_call: TRBV5-6
d_call: .

cdr3_aa: CASTQQGGQETQYF
cdr3_nt: TGCGCCAGCACCCAACAGGGGGGGCAAGAGACCCAGTACTTC
clone_size: few
j_call: TRBJ2-5
v_call: TRBV5-1
d_call: .

cdr3_aa: CASSQTGKANEQYF
cdr3_nt: TGTGCCAGCAGCCAGACAGGGAAAGCGAACGAGCAGTACTTC
clone_size: .
j_call: TRBJ2-7
v_call: TRBV4-2
d_call: TRBD1

cdr3_aa: CASGLAGAGETQYF
cdr3_nt: TGTGCTAGTGGTTTAGCGGGGGCGGGAGAGACCCAGTACTTC
clone_size: .
j_call: TRBJ2-5
v_call: TRBV12-5
d_call: TRBD2

cdr3_aa: CSAAWSENTEAFF
cdr3_nt: TGCAGCGCCGCGTGGTCCGAGAACACTGAAGCTTTCTTT
clone_size: .
j_call: TRBJ1-1
v_call: TRBV29-1
d_call: .

cdr3_aa: CASSLTSREQYF
cdr3_nt: TGTGCCAGCAGCTTGACTAGCAGAGAGCAGTACTTC
clone_size: .
j_call: TRBJ2-7
v_call: TRBV7-9
d_call: TRBD2

cdr3_aa: CASGQGEETEAFF
cdr3_nt: TGCGCCAGCGGACAGGGGGAGGAAACTGAAGCTTTCTTT
clone_size: few
j_call: TRBJ1-1
v_call: TRBV5-1
d_call: TRBD1

cdr3_aa: CASRRDGQFF
cdr3_nt: TGTGCCAGCAGGAGGGATGGGCAGTTCTTC
clone_size: .
j_call: TRBJ2-1
v_call: TRBV7-9
d_call: .

cdr3_aa: CASSFWTGGNEQFF
cdr3_nt: TGTGCCAGCAGCTTCTGGACAGGAGGCAATGAGCAGTTCTTC
clone_size: .
j_call: TRBJ2-1
v_call: TRBV7-9
d_call: TRBD1

cdr3_aa: CASTGGSNQPQHF
cdr3_nt: TGTGCCAGCACAGGGGGGAGCAATCAGCCCCAGCATTTT
clone_size: .
j_call: TRBJ1-5
v_call: TRBV6-5
d_call: TRBD1

cdr3_aa: CASTGEGYEQYF
cdr3_nt: TGTGCCAGCACCGGGGAGGGGTACGAGCAGTACTTC
clone_size: .
j_call: TRBJ2-7
v_call: TRBV6-1
d_call: TRBD2

cdr3_aa: CASSVTSVSDTQYF
cdr3_nt: TGTGCCAGCAGCGTAACTAGCGTATCAGATACGCAGTATTTT
clone_size: few
j_call: TRBJ2-3
v_call: TRBV9
d_call: TRBD2

cdr3_aa: CARSQGTETQYF
cdr3_nt: TGTGCCAGGAGTCAGGGGACAGAGACCCAGTACTTC
clone_size: .
j_call: TRBJ2-5
v_call: TRBV28
d_call: .

cdr3_aa: CAWSTSGQETQYF
cdr3_nt: TGTGCCTGGAGTACTAGCGGCCAAGAGACCCAGTACTTC
clone_size: .
j_call: TRBJ2-5
v_call: TRBV30
d_call: TRBD2

cdr3_aa: CASSPGTGALQDSPLHF
cdr3_nt: TGCGCCAGCAGCCCCGGGACAGGGGCTCTTCAGGATTCACCCCTCCACTTT
clone_size: few
j_call: TRBJ1-6
v_call: TRBV5-1
d_call: TRBD1